Sequencing of this TCR beta chain was carried out in a study of a mutant IDH1 vaccine in newly diagnosed glioma. Turning to the study itself: Treated patients, averaging about 40 years, were approximately 60% male and around 38% female. Earlier treatment was radiotherapy, temozolomide, or both, with most getting both.

Per the germline V gene, CDR1 is MNHEY and CDR2 is SMNVEV (reference sequence). The V segment lost 5 bases and the J segment 1 base; nucleotides outside the gene matches: 5. The CDR3 contains 15 residues. Points from the study as a whole: Seemingly, pseudoprogression had no relation to changes in the top peripheral T cell clonotypes.

On this clone: Its target is not known.

Indicated time point: week 47, end of study. The study gave 300 ug of mutant IDH1 20-mer peptide per vaccine dose, with topical imiquimod. Every donor had a new WHO grade 3 or 4 astrocytoma that was IDH1-mutant, with loss of nuclear ATRX. Clones were read by immunoSEQ multiplex PCR, and TCRdb kept only the in-frame ones, dropping some. The sample shows about 94,000 clones, 89% of them seen only once. The material sequenced was PBMCs, taken from a glioma patient whose treatment included an IDH1 peptide vaccine. The rearrangement links TRBV27 to TRBJ1-3; 7 bases line up with TRBD1. This receptor was identified in a woman in her fifties or sixties with glioma. CDR3 protein: CASSLKQGSGNTIYF. DNA of the CDR3: TGTGCCAGCAGTCTAAAACAGGGGTCTGGAAACACCATATATTTT.